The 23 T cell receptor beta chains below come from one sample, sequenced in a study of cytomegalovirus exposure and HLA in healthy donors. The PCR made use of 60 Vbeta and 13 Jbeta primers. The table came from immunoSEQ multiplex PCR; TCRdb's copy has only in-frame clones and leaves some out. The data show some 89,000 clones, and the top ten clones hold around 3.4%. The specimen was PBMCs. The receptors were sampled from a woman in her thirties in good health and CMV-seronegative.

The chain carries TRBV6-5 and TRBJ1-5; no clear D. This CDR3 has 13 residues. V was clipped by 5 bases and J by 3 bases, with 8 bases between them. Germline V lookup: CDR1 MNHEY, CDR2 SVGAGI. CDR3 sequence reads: CASSESYNQPQHF. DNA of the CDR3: TGTGCCAGCAGTGAGAGTTACAATCAGCCCCAGCATTTT.

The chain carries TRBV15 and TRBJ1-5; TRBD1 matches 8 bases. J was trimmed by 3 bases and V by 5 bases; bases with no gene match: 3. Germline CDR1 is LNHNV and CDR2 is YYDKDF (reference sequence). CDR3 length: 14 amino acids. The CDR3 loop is CATSQTGVNQPQHF. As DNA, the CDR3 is TGTGCCACCAGCCAGACAGGGGTCAATCAGCCCCAGCATTTT.

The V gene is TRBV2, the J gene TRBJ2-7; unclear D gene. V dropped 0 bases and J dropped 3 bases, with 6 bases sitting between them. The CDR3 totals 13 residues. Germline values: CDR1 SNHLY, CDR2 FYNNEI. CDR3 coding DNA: TGTGCCAGCAGTGAAGCCCAGTTCTACGAGCAGTACTTC. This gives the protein CASSEAQFYEQYF.

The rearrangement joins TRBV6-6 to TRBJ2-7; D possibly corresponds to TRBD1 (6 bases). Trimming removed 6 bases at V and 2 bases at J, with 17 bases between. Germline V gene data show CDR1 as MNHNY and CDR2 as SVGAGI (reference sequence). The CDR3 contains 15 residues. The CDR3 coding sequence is TGTGCCAGCAGCCGCGACAGGCCAGGGCCCTACGAGCAGTACTTC. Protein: CASSRDRPGPYEQYF.

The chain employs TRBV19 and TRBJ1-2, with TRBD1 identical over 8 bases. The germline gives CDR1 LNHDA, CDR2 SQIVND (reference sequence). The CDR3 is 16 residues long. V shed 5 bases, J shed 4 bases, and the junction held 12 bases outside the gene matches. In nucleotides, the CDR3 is TGTGCCAGTAGTCCCCTGGGACAGGAAAGAGGCTATGGCTACACCTTC. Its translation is CASSPLGQERGYGYTF.

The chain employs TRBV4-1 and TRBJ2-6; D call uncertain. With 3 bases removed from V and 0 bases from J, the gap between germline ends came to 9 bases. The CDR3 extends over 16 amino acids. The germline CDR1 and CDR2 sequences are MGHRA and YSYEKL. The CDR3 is CASSHSSGSGANVLTF. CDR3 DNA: TGCGCCAGCAGCCACTCTTCGGGCTCTGGGGCCAACGTCCTGACTTTC.

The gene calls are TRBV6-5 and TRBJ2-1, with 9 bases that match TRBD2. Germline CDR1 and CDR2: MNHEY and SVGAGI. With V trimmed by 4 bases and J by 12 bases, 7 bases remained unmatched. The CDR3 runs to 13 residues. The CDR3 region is CASSLAGVNMQFF. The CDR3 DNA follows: TGTGCCAGCAGTTTAGCGGGGGTCAATATGCAGTTCTTC.

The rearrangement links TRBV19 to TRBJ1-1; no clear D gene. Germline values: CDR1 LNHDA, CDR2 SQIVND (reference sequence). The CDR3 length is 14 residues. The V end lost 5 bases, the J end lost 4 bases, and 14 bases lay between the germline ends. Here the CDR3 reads CASSQALVVTEAFF. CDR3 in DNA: TGTGCCAGTAGTCAGGCCCTCGTGGTCACTGAAGCTTTCTTT.

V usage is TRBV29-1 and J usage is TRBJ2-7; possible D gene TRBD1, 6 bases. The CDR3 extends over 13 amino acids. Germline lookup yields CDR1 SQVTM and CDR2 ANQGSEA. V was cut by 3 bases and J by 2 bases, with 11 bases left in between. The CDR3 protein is CSVEVDRTYEQYF. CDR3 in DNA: TGCAGCGTTGAGGTTGACAGGACCTACGAGCAGTACTTC.

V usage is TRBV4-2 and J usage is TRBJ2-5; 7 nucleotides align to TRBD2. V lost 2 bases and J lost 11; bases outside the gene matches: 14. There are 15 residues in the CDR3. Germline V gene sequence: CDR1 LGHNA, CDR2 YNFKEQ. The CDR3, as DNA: TGTGCCAGCAGCCAACAGACTAGCAGGGTGAGGGAGCAGTACTTC. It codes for CASSQQTSRVREQYF.

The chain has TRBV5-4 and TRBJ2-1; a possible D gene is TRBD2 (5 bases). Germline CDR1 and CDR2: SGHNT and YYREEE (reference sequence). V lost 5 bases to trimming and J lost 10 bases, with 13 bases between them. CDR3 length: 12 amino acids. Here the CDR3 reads CASSHRGGEQFF. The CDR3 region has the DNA TGTGCCAGCAGTCATAGAGGCGGGGAGCAGTTCTTC.

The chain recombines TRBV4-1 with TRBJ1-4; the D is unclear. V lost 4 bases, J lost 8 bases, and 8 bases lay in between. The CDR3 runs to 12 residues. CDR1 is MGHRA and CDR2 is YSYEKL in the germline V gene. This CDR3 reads CASSLPGEKLFF. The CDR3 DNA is TGCGCCAGCAGCCTTCCGGGGGAAAAACTGTTTTTT.

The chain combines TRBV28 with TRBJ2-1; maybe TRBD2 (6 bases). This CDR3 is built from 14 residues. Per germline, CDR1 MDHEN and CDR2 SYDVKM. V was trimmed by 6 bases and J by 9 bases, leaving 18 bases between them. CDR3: CASRLTGGGAEQFF. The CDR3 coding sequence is TGTGCCAGCAGACTCACTGGGGGAGGAGCTGAGCAGTTCTTC.

DNA for the CDR3: TGTGCCAGTAGTCAGGGGGCGCGCACCGGGGAGCTGTTTTTT. Translation gives CASSQGARTGELFF. The chain carries TRBV19 and TRBJ2-2, with TRBD1 matching 8 bases. The CDR3 runs 14 residues. The germline V gene has CDR1 LNHDA and CDR2 SQIVND (reference sequence). J was trimmed by 4 bases and V by 5 bases; bases with no gene match: 3.

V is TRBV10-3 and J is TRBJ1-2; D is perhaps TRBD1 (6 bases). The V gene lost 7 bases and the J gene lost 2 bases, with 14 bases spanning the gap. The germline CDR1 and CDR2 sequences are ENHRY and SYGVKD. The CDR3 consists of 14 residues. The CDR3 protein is CAITPGTPNYGYTF. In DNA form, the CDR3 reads TGTGCCATCACCCCCGGGACACCCAACTATGGCTACACCTTC.

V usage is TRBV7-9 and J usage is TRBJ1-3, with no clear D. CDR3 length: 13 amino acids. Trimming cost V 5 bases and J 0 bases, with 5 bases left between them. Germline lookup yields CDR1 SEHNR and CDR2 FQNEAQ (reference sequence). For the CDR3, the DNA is TGTGCCAGCAGCCTTAACTCTGGAAACACCATATATTTT. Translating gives CASSLNSGNTIYF. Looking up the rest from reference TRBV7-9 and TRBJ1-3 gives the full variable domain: DTGVSQNPRHKITKRGQNVTFRCDPISEHNRLYWYRQTLGQGPEFLTYFQNEAQLEKSRLLSDRFSAERPKGSFSTLEIQRTEQGDSAMYLCASSLNSGNTIYFGEGSWLTVV.

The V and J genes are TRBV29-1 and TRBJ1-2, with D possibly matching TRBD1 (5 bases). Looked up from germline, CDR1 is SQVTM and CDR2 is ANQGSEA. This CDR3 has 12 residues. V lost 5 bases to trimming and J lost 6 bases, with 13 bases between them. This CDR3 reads CSVNGGTDGYTF. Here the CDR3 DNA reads TGCAGCGTTAACGGAGGGACGGATGGCTACACCTTC.

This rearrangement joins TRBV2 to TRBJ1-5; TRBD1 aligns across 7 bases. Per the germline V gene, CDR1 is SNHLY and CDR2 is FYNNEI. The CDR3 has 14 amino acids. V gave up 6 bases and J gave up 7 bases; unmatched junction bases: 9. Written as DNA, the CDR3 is TGTGCCAGCAGCATACAGGGGTTAGGCCAGCCCCAGCATTTT. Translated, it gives CASSIQGLGQPQHF. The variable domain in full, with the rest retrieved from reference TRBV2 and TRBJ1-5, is EPEVTQTPSHQVTQMGQEVILRCVPISNHLYFYWYRQILGQKVEFLVSFYNNEISEKSEIFDDQFSVERPDGSNFTLKIRSTKLEDSAMYFCASSIQGLGQPQHFGDGTRLSIL.

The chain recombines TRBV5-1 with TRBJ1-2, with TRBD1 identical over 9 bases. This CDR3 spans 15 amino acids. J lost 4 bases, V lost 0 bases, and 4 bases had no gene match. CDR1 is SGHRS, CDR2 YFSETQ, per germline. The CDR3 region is CASSLDRGRVYGYTF. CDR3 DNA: TGCGCCAGCAGCTTGGACAGGGGGCGCGTCTATGGCTACACCTTC.

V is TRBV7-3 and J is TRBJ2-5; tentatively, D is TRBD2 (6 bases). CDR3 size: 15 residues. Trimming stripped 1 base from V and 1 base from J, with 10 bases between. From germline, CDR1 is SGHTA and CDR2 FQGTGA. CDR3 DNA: TGTGCCAGCAGCTTAAGAGGGACTGTCCAAGAGACCCAGTACTTC. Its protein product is CASSLRGTVQETQYF. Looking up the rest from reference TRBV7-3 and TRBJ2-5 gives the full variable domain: GAGVSQTPSNKVTEKGKYVELRCDPISGHTALYWYRQSLGQGPEFLIYFQGTGAADDSGLPNDRFFAVRPEGSVSTLKIQRTERGDSAVYLCASSLRGTVQETQYFGPGTRLLVL.

CDR3 amino acids: CASSFGTGTGGYTF. The CDR3 DNA is TGTGCCAGCAGCTTTGGGACAGGTACAGGGGGCTACACCTTC. The chain links TRBV5-6 to TRBJ1-2, with 8 bases lining up with TRBD1. This CDR3 has 14 amino acids. Looked up from germline, CDR1 is SGHDT and CDR2 is YYEEEE. Trimming took 2 bases from V and 8 from J; bases not matched to a gene: 8.

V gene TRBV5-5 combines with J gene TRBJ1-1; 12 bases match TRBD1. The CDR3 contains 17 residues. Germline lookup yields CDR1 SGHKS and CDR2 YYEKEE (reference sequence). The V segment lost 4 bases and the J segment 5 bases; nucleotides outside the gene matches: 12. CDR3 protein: CASSRDRGLERSTEAFF. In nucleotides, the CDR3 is TGTGCCAGCAGCAGGGACAGGGGGCTCGAGCGAAGTACTGAAGCTTTCTTT.

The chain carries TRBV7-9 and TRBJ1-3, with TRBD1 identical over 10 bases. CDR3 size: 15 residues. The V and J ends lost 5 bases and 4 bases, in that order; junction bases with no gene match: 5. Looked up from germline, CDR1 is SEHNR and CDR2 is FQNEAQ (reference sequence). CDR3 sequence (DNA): TGTGCCAGCAGCCAGACAGGGGGCGCCGGAAACACCATATATTTT. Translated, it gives CASSQTGGAGNTIYF.